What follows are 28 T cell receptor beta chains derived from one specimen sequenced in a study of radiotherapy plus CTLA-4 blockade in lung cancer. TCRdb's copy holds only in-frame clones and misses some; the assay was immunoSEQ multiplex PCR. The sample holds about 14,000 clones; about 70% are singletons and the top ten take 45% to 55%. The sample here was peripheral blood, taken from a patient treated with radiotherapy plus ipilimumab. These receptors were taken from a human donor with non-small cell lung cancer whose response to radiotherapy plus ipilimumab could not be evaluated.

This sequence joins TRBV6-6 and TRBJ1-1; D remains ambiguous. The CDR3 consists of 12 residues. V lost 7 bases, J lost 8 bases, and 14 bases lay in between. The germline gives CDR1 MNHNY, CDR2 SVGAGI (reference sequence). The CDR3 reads CASTAVAGEAFF. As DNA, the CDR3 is TGTGCCAGCACCGCGGTGGCGGGAGAAGCTTTCTTT.

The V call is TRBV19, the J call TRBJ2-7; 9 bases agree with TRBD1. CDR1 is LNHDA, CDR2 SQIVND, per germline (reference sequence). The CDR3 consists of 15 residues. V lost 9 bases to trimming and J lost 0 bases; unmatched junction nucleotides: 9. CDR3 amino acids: CASGVPTGGSYEQYF. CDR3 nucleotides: TGTGCCAGCGGAGTACCGACAGGGGGCTCCTACGAGCAGTACTTC.

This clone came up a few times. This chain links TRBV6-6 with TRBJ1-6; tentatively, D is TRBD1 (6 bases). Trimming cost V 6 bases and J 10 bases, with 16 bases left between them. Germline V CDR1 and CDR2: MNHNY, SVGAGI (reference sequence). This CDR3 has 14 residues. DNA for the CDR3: TGTGCCAGCAGCTTACAGGGATTTGGATCACCCCTCCACTTT. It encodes CASSLQGFGSPLHF.

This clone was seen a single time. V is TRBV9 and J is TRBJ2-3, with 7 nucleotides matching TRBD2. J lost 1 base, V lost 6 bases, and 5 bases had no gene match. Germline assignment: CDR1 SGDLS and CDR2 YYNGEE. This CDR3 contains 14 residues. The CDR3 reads CASTRLAGTDTQYF. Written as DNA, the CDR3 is TGTGCCAGCACCCGGCTAGCGGGCACAGATACGCAGTATTTT.

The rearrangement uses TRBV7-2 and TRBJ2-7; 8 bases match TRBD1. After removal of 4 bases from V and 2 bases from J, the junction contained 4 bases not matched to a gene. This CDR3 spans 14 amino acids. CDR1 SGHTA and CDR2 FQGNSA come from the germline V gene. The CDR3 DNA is TGTGCCAGCAGCTACGGACAGGGTCCCTACGAGCAGTACTTC. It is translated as CASSYGQGPYEQYF.

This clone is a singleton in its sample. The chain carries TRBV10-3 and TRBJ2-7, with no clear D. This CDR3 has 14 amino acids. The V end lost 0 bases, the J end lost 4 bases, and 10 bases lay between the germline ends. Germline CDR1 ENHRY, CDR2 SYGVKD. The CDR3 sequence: CAISESQDTYEQYV. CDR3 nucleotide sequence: TGTGCCATCAGTGAGTCGCAAGACACTTACGAGCAGTACGTC.

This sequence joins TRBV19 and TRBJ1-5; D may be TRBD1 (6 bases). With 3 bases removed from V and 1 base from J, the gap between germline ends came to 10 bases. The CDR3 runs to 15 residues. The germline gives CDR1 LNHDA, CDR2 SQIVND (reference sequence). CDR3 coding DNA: TGTGCCAGTAGTATCAGGGGAGACAGCAATCAGCCCCAGCATTTT. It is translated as CASSIRGDSNQPQHF.

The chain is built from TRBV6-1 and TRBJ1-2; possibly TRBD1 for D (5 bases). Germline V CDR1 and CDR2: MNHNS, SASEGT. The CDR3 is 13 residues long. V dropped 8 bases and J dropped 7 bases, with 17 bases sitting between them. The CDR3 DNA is TGTGCCAGCCAGAGGACGGGGGTGTCTGGCTACACCTTC. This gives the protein CASQRTGVSGYTF.

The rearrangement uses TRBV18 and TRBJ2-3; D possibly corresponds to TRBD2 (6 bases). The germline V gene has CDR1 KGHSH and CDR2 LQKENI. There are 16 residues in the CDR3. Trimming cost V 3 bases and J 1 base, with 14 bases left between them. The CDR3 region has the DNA TGTGCCAGCTCACCCCCGAGGAGACTAGGCACAGATACGCAGTATTTT. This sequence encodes CASSPPRRLGTDTQYF.

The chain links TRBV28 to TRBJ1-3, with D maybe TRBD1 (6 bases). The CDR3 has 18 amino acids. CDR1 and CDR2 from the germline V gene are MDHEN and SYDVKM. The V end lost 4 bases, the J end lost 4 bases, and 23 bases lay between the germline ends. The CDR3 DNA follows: TGTGCCAGCAGTTCCCTATCTACAACAGGGATTGGGGGAAACACCATATATTTT. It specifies CASSSLSTTGIGGNTIYF.

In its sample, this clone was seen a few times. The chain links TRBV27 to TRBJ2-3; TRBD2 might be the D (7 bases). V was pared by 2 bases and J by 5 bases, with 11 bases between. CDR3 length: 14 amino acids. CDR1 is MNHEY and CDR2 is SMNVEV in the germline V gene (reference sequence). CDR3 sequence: CASSLRGAEDTQYF. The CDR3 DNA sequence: TGTGCCAGCAGTTTACGGGGGGCCGAAGATACGCAGTATTTT.

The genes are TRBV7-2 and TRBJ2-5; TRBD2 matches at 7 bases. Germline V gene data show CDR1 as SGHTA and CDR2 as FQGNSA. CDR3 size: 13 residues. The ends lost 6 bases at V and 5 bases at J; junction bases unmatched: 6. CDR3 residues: CASSRGEVETQYF. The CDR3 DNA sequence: TGTGCCAGCAGTCGGGGGGAGGTGGAGACCCAGTACTTC.

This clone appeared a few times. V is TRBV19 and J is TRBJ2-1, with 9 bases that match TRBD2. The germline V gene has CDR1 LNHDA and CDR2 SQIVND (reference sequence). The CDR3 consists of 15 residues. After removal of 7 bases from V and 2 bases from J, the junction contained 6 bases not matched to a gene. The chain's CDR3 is CASKRASGAYNEQFF. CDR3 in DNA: TGTGCCAGTAAGAGGGCTAGCGGGGCCTACAATGAGCAGTTCTTC.

DNA for the CDR3: TGTGCCATCAGTGAGCAGGCAGATAACTATGGCTACACCTTC. Its translation is CAISEQADNYGYTF. The chain combines TRBV10-3 with TRBJ1-2, with D unclear. Trimming removed 2 bases from V and 1 base from J, with 8 bases in between. CDR3 length equals 14 residues. Germline values: CDR1 ENHRY, CDR2 SYGVKD.

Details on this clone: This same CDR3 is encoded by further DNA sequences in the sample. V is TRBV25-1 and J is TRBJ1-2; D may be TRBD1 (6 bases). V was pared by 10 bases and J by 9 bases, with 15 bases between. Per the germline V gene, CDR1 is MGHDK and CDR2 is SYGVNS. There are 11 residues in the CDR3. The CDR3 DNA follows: TGTGCCACATGGACAGATAATAGCTACACCTTC. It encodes CATWTDNSYTF.

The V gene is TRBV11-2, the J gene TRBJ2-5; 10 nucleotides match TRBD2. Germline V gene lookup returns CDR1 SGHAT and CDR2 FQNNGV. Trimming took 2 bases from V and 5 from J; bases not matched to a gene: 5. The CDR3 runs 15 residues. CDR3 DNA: TGTGCCAGCAGCTTACTAGCGGGGGCTGGGGAGACCCAGTACTTC. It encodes CASSLLAGAGETQYF.

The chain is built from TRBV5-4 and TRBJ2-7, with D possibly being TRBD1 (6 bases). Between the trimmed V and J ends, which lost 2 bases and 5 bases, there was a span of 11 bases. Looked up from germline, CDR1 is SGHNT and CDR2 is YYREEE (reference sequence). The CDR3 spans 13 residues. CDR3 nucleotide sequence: TGTGCCAGCAGCTTCGACCAGGGGCACGAGCAGTACGTC. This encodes CASSFDQGHEQYV.

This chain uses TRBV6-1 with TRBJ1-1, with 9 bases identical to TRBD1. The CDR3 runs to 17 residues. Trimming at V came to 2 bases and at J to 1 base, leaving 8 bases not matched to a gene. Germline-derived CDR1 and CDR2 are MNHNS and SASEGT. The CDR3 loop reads CASSEFPPGQGNTEAFF. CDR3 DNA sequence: TGTGCCAGCAGTGAATTCCCCCCGGGACAGGGGAACACTGAAGCTTTCTTT.

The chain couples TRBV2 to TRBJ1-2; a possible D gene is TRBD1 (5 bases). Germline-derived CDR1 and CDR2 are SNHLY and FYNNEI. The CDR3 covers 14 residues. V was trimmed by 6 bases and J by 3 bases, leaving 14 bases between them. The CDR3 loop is CASRMGGDHYGYTF. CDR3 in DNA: TGTGCCAGCAGAATGGGGGGGGACCACTATGGCTACACCTTC. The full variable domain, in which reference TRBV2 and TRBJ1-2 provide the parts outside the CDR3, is EPEVTQTPSHQVTQMGQEVILRCVPISNHLYFYWYRQILGQKVEFLVSFYNNEISEKSEIFDDQFSVERPDGSNFTLKIRSTKLEDSAMYFCASRMGGDHYGYTFGSGTRLTVV.

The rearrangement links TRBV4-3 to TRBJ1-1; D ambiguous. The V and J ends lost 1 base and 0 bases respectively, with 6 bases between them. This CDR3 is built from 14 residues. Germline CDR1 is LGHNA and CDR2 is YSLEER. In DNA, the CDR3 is TGCGCCAGCAGCCAAGTAACATTGAACACTGAAGCTTTCTTT. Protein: CASSQVTLNTEAFF.

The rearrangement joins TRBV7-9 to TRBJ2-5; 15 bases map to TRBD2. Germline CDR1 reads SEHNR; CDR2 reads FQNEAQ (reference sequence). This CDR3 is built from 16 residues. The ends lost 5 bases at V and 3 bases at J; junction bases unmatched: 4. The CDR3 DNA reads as TGTGCCAGCAGCCCCCGGACTAGCGGGGGGGAAGAGACCCAGTACTTC. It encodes CASSPRTSGGEETQYF.

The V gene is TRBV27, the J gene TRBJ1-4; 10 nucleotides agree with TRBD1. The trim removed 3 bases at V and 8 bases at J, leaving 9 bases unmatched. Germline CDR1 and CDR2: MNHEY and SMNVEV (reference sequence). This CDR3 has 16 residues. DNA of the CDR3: TGTGCCAGCAGTTTCTTACCCGGGACAGGGGAGGAAAAACTGTTTTTT. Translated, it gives CASSFLPGTGEEKLFF. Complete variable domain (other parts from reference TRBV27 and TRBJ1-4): EAQVTQNPRYLITVTGKKLTVTCSQNMNHEYMSWYRQDPGLGLRQIYYSMNVEVTDKGDVPEGYKVSRKEKRNFPLILESPSPNQTSLYFCASSFLPGTGEEKLFFGSGTQLSVL.

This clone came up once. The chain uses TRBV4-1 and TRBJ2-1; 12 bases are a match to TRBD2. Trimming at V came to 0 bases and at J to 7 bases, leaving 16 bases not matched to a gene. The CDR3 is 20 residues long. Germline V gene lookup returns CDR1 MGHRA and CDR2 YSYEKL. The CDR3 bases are TGCGCCAGCAGCCAAGATCTACTAGCGGGGGGACCAAGCAATAAGAATGAGCAGTTCTTC. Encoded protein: CASSQDLLAGGPSNKNEQFF.

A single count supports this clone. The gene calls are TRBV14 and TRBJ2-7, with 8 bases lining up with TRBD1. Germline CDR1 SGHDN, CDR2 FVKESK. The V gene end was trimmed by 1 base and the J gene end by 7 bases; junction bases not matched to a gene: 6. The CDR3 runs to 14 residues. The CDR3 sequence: CASSQGTGPLEQYF. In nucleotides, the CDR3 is TGTGCCAGCAGCCAAGGGACAGGGCCCTTAGAGCAGTACTTC.

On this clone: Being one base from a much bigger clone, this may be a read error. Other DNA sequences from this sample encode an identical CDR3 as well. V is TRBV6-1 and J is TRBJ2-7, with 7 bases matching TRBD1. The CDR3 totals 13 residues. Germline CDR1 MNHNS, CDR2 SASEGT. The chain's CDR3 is CASNHRGTYEQYV. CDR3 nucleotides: TGTGCCAGCAATCACAGGGGAACCTACGAACAGTACGTC.

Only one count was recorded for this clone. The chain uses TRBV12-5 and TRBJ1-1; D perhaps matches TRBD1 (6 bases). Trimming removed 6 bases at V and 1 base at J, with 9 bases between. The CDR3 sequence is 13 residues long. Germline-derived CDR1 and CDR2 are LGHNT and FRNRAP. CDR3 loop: CASGLGQNTEAFF. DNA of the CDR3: TGTGCTAGTGGGCTGGGACAGAACACTGAAGCTTTCTTT.

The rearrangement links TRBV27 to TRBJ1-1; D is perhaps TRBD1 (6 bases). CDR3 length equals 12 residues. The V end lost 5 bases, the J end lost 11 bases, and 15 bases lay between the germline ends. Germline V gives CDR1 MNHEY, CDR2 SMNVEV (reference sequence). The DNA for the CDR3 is TGTGCCAGCAGTCCTGACAGGAGACAGGCTTTCTTT. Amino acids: CASSPDRRQAFF.

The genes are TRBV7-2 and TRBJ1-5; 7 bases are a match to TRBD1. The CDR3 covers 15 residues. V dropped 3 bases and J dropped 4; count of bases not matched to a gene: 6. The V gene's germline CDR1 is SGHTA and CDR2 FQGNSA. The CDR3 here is CASSFLWDRNQPQHF. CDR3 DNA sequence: TGTGCCAGCAGCTTCCTCTGGGACAGAAATCAGCCCCAGCATTTT.